The 27 T cell receptor beta chains listed next were all sequenced from one sample in a study of cytomegalovirus exposure and HLA in healthy donors. Use of 60 Vbeta and 13 Jbeta primers characterized the PCR. Profiled with immunoSEQ multiplex PCR; TCRdb holds only in-frame clones, not every one. The sample has approximately 120,000 clones; 78% are singletons. The sequencing input was PBMCs. The receptors stem from a man aged 30 to 39 in good health and CMV-seropositive.

This clone was seen just once. The chain's CDR3 is CASILGATGNTIYF. The CDR3 region has the DNA TGTGCCAGCATTCTGGGGGCTACTGGAAACACCATATATTTT. V and J are TRBV2 and TRBJ1-3, with a weak D call TRBD1 (6 bases). V lost 7 bases and J lost 2, with 12 bases in between. Germline-derived CDR1 and CDR2 are SNHLY and FYNNEI. The CDR3 totals 14 residues.

The rearrangement joins TRBV5-1 to TRBJ2-5; TRBD2 matches 8 bases. In germline, CDR1 is SGHRS, CDR2 YFSETQ. V lost 0 bases to trimming and J lost 5 bases; unmatched junction nucleotides: 6. CDR3 length: 15 residues. The chain's CDR3 is CASSLDPGGLETQYF. As DNA, the CDR3 is TGCGCCAGCAGCTTGGACCCGGGAGGGCTGGAGACCCAGTACTTC.

The chain recombines TRBV29-1 with TRBJ2-1; D is possibly TRBD1 (6 bases). With 4 bases removed from V and 0 bases from J, the gap between germline ends came to 16 bases. Germline V gene data show CDR1 as SQVTM and CDR2 as ANQGSEA. The CDR3 runs to 16 residues. The DNA for the CDR3 is TGCAGCGTTGGTCTAACTATGGACAGCTCCTACAATGAGCAGTTCTTC. Translated, it gives CSVGLTMDSSYNEQFF.

The chain couples TRBV5-8 to TRBJ1-1; D is undetermined. Germline assignment: CDR1 SGHTS and CDR2 YDEGEE. CDR3 length: 16 residues. V was pared by 4 bases and J by 2 bases, with 18 bases between. The chain's CDR3 is CASSPTSGVFNTEAFF. As DNA, the CDR3 is TGTGCCAGCAGCCCAACTAGCGGGGTCTTCAACACTGAAGCTTTCTTT.

The chain is built from TRBV27 and TRBJ2-2; D remains unclear. Trimming took 2 bases from V and 7 from J, leaving 8 bases between them. This CDR3 has 13 residues. Germline CDR1 reads MNHEY; CDR2 reads SMNVEV (reference sequence). The CDR3, as DNA: TGTGCCAGCAGTTTACGAGTTAGCGGGGAGCTGTTTTTT. As protein: CASSLRVSGELFF.

This clone appeared a few times. CDR3 DNA sequence: TGTGCCAGCAGGACTAGCAACCAAGAGACCCAGTACTTC. Translating it yields CASRTSNQETQYF. The chain combines TRBV28 with TRBJ2-5; 7 bases fit TRBD2. The CDR3 has 13 amino acids. With V trimmed by 6 bases and J by 0 bases, 1 base remained unmatched. In germline, CDR1 is MDHEN, CDR2 SYDVKM.

The chain carries TRBV6-5 and TRBJ2-1; D is unclear. V was pared by 7 bases and J by 1 base, with 14 bases between. CDR1 is MNHEY and CDR2 is SVGAGI in the germline V gene. There are 15 residues in the CDR3. Written as DNA, the CDR3 is TGTGCCAGCACCCCGGAAGCTAGGTCCTACAATGAGCAGTTCTTC. Its protein is CASTPEARSYNEQFF.

Remarks on this clone: The sample contains more than one DNA sequence encoding this CDR3. The V and J genes are TRBV4-3 and TRBJ1-2; 8 nucleotides align to TRBD1. The V gene end was trimmed by 4 bases and the J gene end by 6 bases; junction bases not matched to a gene: 16. Germline V lookup: CDR1 LGHNA, CDR2 YSLEER. The CDR3 is 17 residues long. CDR3 in amino acids: CASSPRQGALIDNGYTF. The CDR3 nucleotides are TGCGCCAGCAGCCCCAGGCAGGGGGCCTTAATCGATAATGGCTACACCTTC.

This clone was recorded only once. A junction end diverges from the germline sequence, so it may reflect a read error. This chain joins TRBV6-1 and TRBJ1-1, with 7 bases lining up with TRBD1. The CDR3 contains 15 residues. CDR1 is MNHNS, CDR2 SASEGT, per germline. As DNA, the CDR3 is TGTGCCAGCAGCGAAGAACAGGGGATTCACACTGAAGCTTTCTTT. Encoded protein: CASSEEQGIHTEAFF.

The CDR3 loop is CATLWISERSYNEQFF. CDR3 DNA: TGTGCCACTCTCTGGATCTCCGAGCGGTCCTACAATGAGCAGTTCTTC. The chain has TRBV2 and TRBJ2-1; a possible D gene is TRBD2 (5 bases). The CDR3 extends over 16 amino acids. Germline V gives CDR1 SNHLY, CDR2 FYNNEI. Trimming pared 10 bases from V and 1 base from J, leaving 20 bases between. Full variable domain (rest looked up from reference TRBV2 and TRBJ2-1): EPEVTQTPSHQVTQMGQEVILRCVPISNHLYFYWYRQILGQKVEFLVSFYNNEISEKSEIFDDQFSVERPDGSNFTLKIRSTKLEDSAMYFCATLWISERSYNEQFFGPGTRLTVL.

This clone was observed a handful of times. This rearrangement joins TRBV11-3 to TRBJ2-5, with D perhaps TRBD1 (5 bases). Germline assignment: CDR1 SGHNT and CDR2 YENEEA. CDR3 length equals 14 residues. Trimming took off 4 bases at V and 5 bases at J, with 14 bases between the two ends. CDR3 residues: CASSSREGSETQYF. The DNA of the CDR3 is TGTGCCAGCAGCTCCAGGGAAGGGTCGGAGACCCAGTACTTC.

The chain has TRBV18 and TRBJ2-7, with TRBD1 identical over 7 bases. Germline CDR1 KGHSH, CDR2 LQKENI. J was trimmed by 6 bases and V by 5 bases; bases with no gene match: 19. The CDR3 covers 17 residues. The CDR3 loop reads CASSSGVPGQTTGEQYF. For the CDR3, the DNA is TGTGCCAGCTCATCAGGCGTACCGGGACAGACAACGGGCGAGCAGTACTTC.

Notes on this clone: The same CDR3 is also encoded by other DNA sequences in this sample. V gene TRBV7-5 combines with J gene TRBJ1-1. TRBV7-5 is designated a pseudogene. This CDR3 has 16 residues. The CDR3 DNA reads as TGTGCCAGAAGCTTAGGGGAGGAAGTGGAGAACACTGAGGCTTTCTTT. Its translation: CARSLGEEVENTEAFF.

This chain connects TRBV2 to TRBJ2-4, with 7 nucleotides matching TRBD2. V shed 3 bases, J shed 8 bases, and the junction held 7 bases outside the gene matches. CDR1 is SNHLY and CDR2 is FYNNEI in the germline V gene. CDR3 length: 14 residues. The CDR3 region is CASSEGEGPDIQYF. Written as DNA, the CDR3 is TGTGCCAGCAGTGAGGGGGAGGGCCCGGACATTCAGTACTTC.

The chain has TRBV6-5 and TRBJ2-7; TRBD2 aligns across 8 bases. CDR1 MNHEY and CDR2 SVGAGI come from the germline V gene. The CDR3 consists of 15 residues. With 6 bases clipped from V and 0 bases from J, the junction kept 7 bases outside the gene matches. The CDR3: CASSLSGIGSYEQYF. CDR3 coding DNA: TGTGCCAGCAGCCTTAGCGGGATAGGCTCCTACGAGCAGTACTTC.

V gene TRBV4-2 combines with J gene TRBJ2-1; D ambiguous. CDR3 length: 17 residues. Looked up from germline, CDR1 is LGHNA and CDR2 is YNFKEQ. Trimming removed 0 bases at V and 0 bases at J, with 12 bases between. The CDR3: CASSQEGRVSSYNEQFF. The CDR3 nucleotides are TGTGCCAGCAGCCAAGAGGGTCGGGTGAGCTCCTACAATGAGCAGTTCTTC.

V gene TRBV27 combines with J gene TRBJ1-5, with D possibly matching TRBD1 (5 bases). Trimming shortened V by 6 bases and J by 1 base, and 16 bases separated the two germline ends. CDR1 MNHEY and CDR2 SMNVEV come from the germline V gene (reference sequence). CDR3 size: 16 residues. The CDR3 region is CASSPRAGRSNQPQHF. DNA for the CDR3: TGTGCCAGCAGCCCTCGGGCAGGGAGGAGCAATCAGCCCCAGCATTTT.

The rearrangement joins TRBV7-2 to TRBJ2-3; 11 nucleotides align to TRBD2. Unmatched junction bases numbered 15, after V lost 5 bases and J lost 2 bases. CDR1 is SGHTA, CDR2 FQGNSA, per germline. This CDR3 is 19 amino acids long. The chain's CDR3 is CASSRTPLAGGTDTDTQYF. The CDR3 bases are TGTGCCAGCAGCCGCACCCCGCTAGCGGGAGGTACCGACACAGATACGCAGTATTTT.

The rearrangement links TRBV27 to TRBJ2-7, with 9 bases identical to TRBD2. CDR1 is MNHEY and CDR2 is SMNVEV in the germline V gene (reference sequence). The J segment lost 6 bases and the V segment lost 2 bases, leaving 11 bases of the junction unmatched. The CDR3 consists of 16 residues. The DNA of the CDR3 is TGTGCCAGCAGTTTAGAATCGCTAGCGGGATATGGCGAGCAGTACTTC. It encodes CASSLESLAGYGEQYF.

The chain recombines TRBV7-7 with TRBJ2-7; a weak D match, TRBD2 (6 bases). There are 14 residues in the CDR3. CDR1 is SSHAT and CDR2 is FNYEAQ in the germline V gene (reference sequence). V shed 5 bases and J shed 3 bases, with 14 bases lying between them. CDR3 loop: CASSISGGDYEQYF. The CDR3 DNA reads TGTGCCAGCAGCATTTCAGGCGGGGACTACGAGCAGTACTTC.

The count of this clone is one. The rearrangement uses TRBV29-1 and TRBJ1-1, with D possibly TRBD1 on 6 matching bases. Trimming shortened V by 3 bases and J by 4 bases, and 18 bases separated the two germline ends. The CDR3 extends over 15 amino acids. Germline values: CDR1 SQVTM, CDR2 ANQGSEA. CDR3 DNA sequence: TGCAGCGTTGAGGGACATCGGGTCGCGGGCACTGAAGCTTTCTTT. Amino acids: CSVEGHRVAGTEAFF.

The table lists this clone with a few counts. The DNA of the CDR3 is TGTGCCAGCGTTTTAGCGGGAAACAATGAGCAGTTCTTC. Encoded protein: CASVLAGNNEQFF. The chain combines TRBV7-9 with TRBJ2-1; 8 nucleotides agree with TRBD2. The germline CDR1 and CDR2 sequences are SEHNR and FQNEAQ (reference sequence). V shed 8 bases and J 5 bases; nucleotides not matched to a gene: 5. The CDR3 consists of 13 residues.

V gene TRBV13 combines with J gene TRBJ1-2, with 9 bases lining up with TRBD1. There are 15 residues in the CDR3. The germline CDR1 and CDR2 sequences are PRHDT and FYEKMQ (reference sequence). V lost 5 bases, J lost 2 bases, and 6 bases stayed unmatched. CDR3 sequence: CASSRRTGANYGYTF. In nucleotides, the CDR3 is TGTGCCAGCAGCCGACGGACAGGGGCAAACTATGGCTACACCTTC. Full variable domain (outside the CDR3, taken from reference TRBV13 and TRBJ1-2): AAGVIQSPRHLIKEKRETATLKCYPIPRHDTVYWYQQGPGQDPQFLISFYEKMQSDKGSIPDRFSAQQFSDYHSELNMSSLELGDSALYFCASSRRTGANYGYTFGSGTRLTVV.

This sequence joins TRBV7-2 and TRBJ2-1; D not certain. CDR1 SGHTA and CDR2 FQGNSA come from the germline V gene. V was clipped by 1 base and J by 3 bases, with 4 bases between them. CDR3 length equals 13 residues. CDR3 in DNA: TGTGCCAGCAGCTTAGACAGCTACAATGAGCAGTTCTTC. As protein: CASSLDSYNEQFF.

This clone was found once. CDR3 DNA: TGTGCCAGCAGCACAACCCGAGAGGGTTTCTACGAGCAGTACTTC. Protein sequence: CASSTTREGFYEQYF. The chain combines TRBV7-9 with TRBJ2-7, with D possibly matching TRBD2 (5 bases). CDR1 is SEHNR and CDR2 is FQNEAQ in the germline V gene (reference sequence). V lost 5 bases and J 3 bases, leaving 17 bases between the germline ends. This CDR3 is built from 15 residues.

The rearrangement joins TRBV6-5 to TRBJ2-3; weak D call: TRBD2 (6 bases). Germline loops: CDR1 MNHEY, CDR2 SVGAGI. This CDR3 is 13 amino acids long. V dropped 6 bases and J dropped 0 bases, with 7 bases sitting between them. CDR3 sequence reads: CASRGTSTDTQYF. CDR3 coding DNA: TGTGCCAGCAGGGGGACTAGCACAGATACGCAGTATTTT.

The V call is TRBV18, the J call TRBJ2-5; D uncertain. Trimming left V 3 bases short and J 1 base short, with 6 bases between. CDR1 is KGHSH and CDR2 is LQKENI in the germline V gene. This CDR3 is 13 amino acids long. CDR3 nucleotide sequence: TGTGCCAGCTCACCTCCCTCCCAAGAGACCCAGTACTTC. Its protein product is CASSPPSQETQYF.